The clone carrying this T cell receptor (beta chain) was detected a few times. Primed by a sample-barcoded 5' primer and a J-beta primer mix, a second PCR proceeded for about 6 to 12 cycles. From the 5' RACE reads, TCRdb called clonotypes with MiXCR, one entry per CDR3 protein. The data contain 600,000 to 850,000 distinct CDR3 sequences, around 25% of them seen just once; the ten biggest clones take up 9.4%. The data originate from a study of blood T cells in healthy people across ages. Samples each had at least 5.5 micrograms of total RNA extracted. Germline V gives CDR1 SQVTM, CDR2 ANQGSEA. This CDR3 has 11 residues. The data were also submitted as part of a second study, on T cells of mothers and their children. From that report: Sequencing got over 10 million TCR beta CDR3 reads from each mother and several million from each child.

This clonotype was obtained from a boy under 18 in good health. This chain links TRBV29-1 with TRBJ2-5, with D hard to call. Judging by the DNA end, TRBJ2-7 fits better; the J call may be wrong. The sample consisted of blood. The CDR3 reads CSVGRNYEQYF. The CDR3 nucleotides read TGCAGCGTTGGACGGAACTACGAGCAGTACTTC.